This TCR beta chain was obtained from a study of blood T cell repertoires in COVID-19. Study information: T cells, B-cell-depleted T cells, or PBMCs provided the cDNA or gDNA that served as material.

V shed 6 bases and J shed 4 bases, with 19 bases lying between them. CDR3 length equals 16 residues. Germline V gene sequence: CDR1 MNHEY, CDR2 SVGEGT. Sequenced by immunoSEQ multiplex PCR; TCRdb stores in-frame clones only, minus some. The data show 100,000 to 150,000 clones, with over 60% seen just once and 30% to 45% held by the top ten. The specimen sequenced was peripheral blood. The receptor was isolated from a man aged 40-49 years with active or convalescent COVID-19. The rearrangement links TRBV6-2 or TRBV6-3 to TRBJ2-1; no definite D call. CDR3 bases: TGTGCCAGCAGCCCCGGTGGGTCTTTGCGGTACAATGAGCAGTTCTTC. Residues: CASSPGGSLRYNEQFF.